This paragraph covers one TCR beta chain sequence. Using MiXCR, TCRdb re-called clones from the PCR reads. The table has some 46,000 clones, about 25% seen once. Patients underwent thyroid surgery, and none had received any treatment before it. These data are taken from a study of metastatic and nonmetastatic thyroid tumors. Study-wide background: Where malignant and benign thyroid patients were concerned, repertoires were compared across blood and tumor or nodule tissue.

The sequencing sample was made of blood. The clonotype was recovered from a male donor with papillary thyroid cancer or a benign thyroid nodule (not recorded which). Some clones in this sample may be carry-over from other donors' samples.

CDR3 DNA sequence: TGTGCCAGCAGTTACTCTACAGCAGGGGGCGCTTCTGGGGCCAACGTCCTGACTTTC. Protein: CASSYSTAGGASGANVLTF. The V and J genes are TRBV6-2 or TRBV6-3 and TRBJ2-6; 8 positions agree with TRBD1. The CDR3 is 19 residues long. Per germline, CDR1 MNHEY and CDR2 SVGEGT. V shed 0 bases, J shed 1 base, and the junction held 8 bases outside the gene matches.